A selection of T cell receptor beta chains follows, all from one sample in a study of CD8 T cells in ankylosing spondylitis. TCRdb re-analysed the 5' RACE reads in MiXCR, keeping a single row per CDR3 protein. The sample shows 80,000 to 100,000 distinct CDR3 sequences, just under 9% of them seen only once. The specimen sequenced was blood, either unsorted or a sorted T cell fraction (not recorded which). The origin of the receptors is a male donor with ankylosing spondylitis or in good health (not recorded which). Both conserved end residues are part of each CDR3. Each record gives: J gene, D gene, V gene, clone size, CDR3 protein, CDR3 DNA. A D gene is named only where the DNA matches it firmly. Rows may omit the clone size; those that give it use once, few, many or a size class.

>TRBJ1-1|-|TRBV7-9|few
CASSPGVLAFF
TGTGCCAGCAGCCCGGGAGTCCTGGCTTTCTTT
>TRBJ2-5|-|TRBV12-3/TRBV12-4|many
CASSPPTESETQYF
TGTGCCAGCAGTCCACCTACGGAGTCCGAGACCCAGTACTTC
>TRBJ2-7|-|TRBV6-5|many
CASSYSKARRIYEQYF
TGTGCCAGCAGTTACTCGAAGGCTAGGAGAATCTACGAGCAGTACTTC
>TRBJ2-6|-|TRBV5-1|many
CASSVTVSGANVLTF
TGCGCCAGCAGCGTTACAGTCTCTGGGGCCAACGTCCTGACTTTC
>TRBJ1-3|-|TRBV28|many
CASSGGGAGRNTIYF
TGTGCCAGCAGTGGGGGAGGGGCAGGACGAAACACCATATATTTT
>TRBJ2-3|-|TRBV19|-
CAIPRGHSTDTQYF
TGTGCCATCCCTCGTGGACACAGCACAGATACGCAGTATTTT
>TRBJ2-4|-|TRBV20-1|many
CSARDLGAINIQYF
TGCAGTGCTAGAGATCTCGGGGCAATAAACATTCAGTACTTC
>TRBJ2-5|TRBD2|TRBV18|few
CASSPSGGLQETQYF
TGTGCCAGCTCACCTAGCGGGGGGCTCCAAGAGACCCAGTACTTC
>TRBJ2-6|-|TRBV28|many
CASSLFSGAGANVLTF
TGTGCCAGCAGTTTATTTTCAGGGGCTGGGGCCAACGTCCTGACTTTC
>TRBJ2-1|TRBD1|TRBV20-1|-
CSARDLNRGTYNEQFF
TGCAGTGCTAGAGATCTGAACAGGGGCACCTACAATGAGCAGTTCTTC
>TRBJ1-2|-|TRBV20-1|many
CSARAQGYGYTF
TGCAGTGCTAGAGCGCAGGGATATGGCTACACCTTC
>TRBJ1-2|-|TRBV20-1|few
CSARDRRDNRYGYTF
TGCAGTGCTAGAGATCGAAGAGACAACCGCTATGGCTACACCTTC
>TRBJ2-2|-|TRBV3-1|few
CASSHGRMGKNTGELFF
TGTGCCAGCAGCCATGGACGAATGGGTAAAAACACCGGGGAGCTGTTTTTT
>TRBJ2-5|-|TRBV12-3/TRBV12-4|many
CASSLPVGTQYF
TGTGCCAGCAGTCTCCCCGTGGGGACCCAGTACTTC
>TRBJ1-3|-|TRBV12-3/TRBV12-4|many
CASSSGLHYSGNTIYF
TGTGCCAGCAGTTCGGGACTGCACTACTCTGGAAACACCATATATTTT
>TRBJ1-5|TRBD1|TRBV20-1|few
CSARDLWTGPSNQPQHF
TGCAGTGCTAGAGATCTCTGGACAGGGCCCAGCAATCAGCCCCAGCATTTT
>TRBJ2-7|-|TRBV14|many
CASSHDSNSYEQYF
TGTGCCAGCAGCCACGACTCGAACTCCTACGAGCAGTACTTC
>TRBJ2-7|-|TRBV27|few
CASSLPGATEQYF
TGTGCCAGCAGTCTCCCCGGGGCCACCGAGCAGTACTTC
>TRBJ2-3|TRBD2|TRBV28|many
CASSQLSLAGDADTQYF
TGTGCCAGCAGCCAACTCTCACTAGCGGGGGATGCAGATACGCAGTATTTT
>TRBJ2-4|-|TRBV5-5|-
CASSGGGNRNIQYF
TGTGCCAGCAGCGGAGGGGGTAATCGAAACATTCAGTACTTC
>TRBJ2-1|TRBD2|TRBV14|many
CASSQPGLAGTNEQFF
TGTGCCAGCAGCCAGCCCGGACTAGCGGGGACGAATGAGCAGTTCTTC
>TRBJ1-2|TRBD1|TRBV12-3/TRBV12-4|many
CASSYITRQGPLTF
TGTGCCAGCAGCTATATCACTCGACAGGGCCCTTTGACCTTC
>TRBJ2-1|-|TRBV6-5|many
CASSYRGSGENNEQFF
TGTGCCAGCAGTTACCGGGGTAGCGGAGAGAACAATGAGCAGTTCTTC
>TRBJ2-2|-|TRBV24-1|many
CATSDPPGELFF
TGTGCCACCAGTGATCCCCCCGGGGAGCTGTTTTTT
>TRBJ1-6|TRBD1|TRBV7-3|-
CASSLTGQGYNSPLHF
TGTGCCAGCAGCTTGACGGGACAGGGTTATAATTCACCCCTCCACTTT
>TRBJ2-5|TRBD2|TRBV3-1|many
CASSQVYSRSGMTQYF
TGTGCCAGCAGCCAAGTGTATAGTCGGAGCGGGATGACCCAGTACTTC
>TRBJ2-7|TRBD1|TRBV20-1|many
CSARDSFRDRGPGQYF
TGCAGTGCTAGAGATTCCTTCCGGGACAGGGGGCCAGGGCAGTACTTC
>TRBJ2-5|TRBD2|TRBV6-1|many
CASSPRRGGIETQYF
TGTGCCAGCAGCCCTCGTCGGGGGGGCATTGAGACCCAGTACTTC
>TRBJ2-1|TRBD1|TRBV29-1|many
CSYTHTGVGEQFF
TGCAGCTATACACACACAGGGGTCGGTGAGCAGTTCTTC
>TRBJ1-2|-|TRBV6-5|many
CASSYSDRGRDYGYTF
TGTGCCAGCAGTTACTCTGACCGGGGGCGCGACTATGGCTACACCTTC
>TRBJ1-2|TRBD1|TRBV7-9|few
CASSLGQGENYGYTF
TGTGCCAGCAGCTTAGGACAGGGGGAGAACTATGGCTACACCTTC
>TRBJ2-3|-|TRBV12-3/TRBV12-4|many
CASRPGHSTDTQYF
TGTGCCAGCAGGCCGGGACACAGCACAGATACGCAGTATTTT
>TRBJ2-5|-|TRBV27|few
CASSLSSGVETQYF
TGTGCCAGCAGTTTATCGTCGGGGGTCGAGACCCAGTACTTC
>TRBJ2-3|TRBD2|TRBV27|many
CASSLRSGGAYTDTQYF
TGTGCCAGCAGTTTAAGGAGCGGGGGGGCCTATACAGATACGCAGTATTTT
>TRBJ2-7|-|TRBV5-1|many
CASSLSPDGTSYEQYF
TGCGCCAGCAGCTTGTCACCGGACGGAACTTCCTACGAGCAGTACTTC
>TRBJ1-3|-|TRBV6-5|many
CASSYSFRQEGTGNTIYF
TGTGCCAGCAGTTACTCGTTTAGACAGGAAGGGACTGGAAACACCATATATTTT
>TRBJ1-5|-|TRBV29-1|many
CSVDNHRSRNQPQHF
TGCAGCGTTGATAACCACCGATCGAGAAATCAGCCCCAGCATTTT
>TRBJ2-5|TRBD2|TRBV12-3/TRBV12-4|many
CASSYGTRGAQYF
TGTGCCAGCAGCTATGGGACCCGGGGGGCCCAGTACTTC
>TRBJ1-2|-|TRBV5-5|many
CASSLATQYEPNYGYTF
TGTGCCAGCAGCTTGGCCACACAGTATGAGCCTAACTATGGCTACACCTTC
>TRBJ2-1|TRBD1|TRBV12-3/TRBV12-4|many
CASSPGQTGNEQFF
TGTGCCAGCAGTCCGGGACAGACCGGCAATGAGCAGTTCTTC
>TRBJ2-2|-|TRBV6-6|-
CASSSDGRGELFF
TGTGCCAGCAGTTCAGACGGACGGGGGGAGCTGTTTTTT
>TRBJ1-5|-|TRBV6-2/TRBV6-3|many
CASNTGEPQPQHF
TGTGCCAGCAATACGGGGGAGCCTCAGCCCCAGCATTTT
>TRBJ2-5|-|TRBV11-2|few
CASSPVLETQYF
TGTGCCAGCAGCCCCGTTTTGGAGACCCAGTACTTC
>TRBJ1-2|-|TRBV7-2|many
CATKSGTGGYTF
TGTGCCACCAAGTCAGGGACTGGCGGCTACACCTTC